This is a list of T cell receptor beta chains from one sample in a study of blood T cell repertoires in COVID-19. TCRdb's table, derived via immunoSEQ multiplex PCR, lists solely in-frame clones and lacks some. The sample consists of around 300,000 clones, approximately 90% of them appearing once. Specimen: peripheral blood. These receptor sequences come from a woman aged 45-65 years with COVID-19, enrolled during active disease. CDR3s include the opening cysteine and the closing phenylalanine or tryptophan. The order of the fields is clone size, D gene, J gene, V gene, CDR3 DNA, CDR3 protein. The D gene is left open where the match is weak. Part of the rows lack a size; the others show once, few, many or a class for expanded clones.

size: .; D: .; J: TRBJ2-5; V: TRBV4-1; DNA: TGCGCCAGCAGCCAAGGAGGGTTGGGGACCCAGTACTTC; CDR3: CASSQGGLGTQYF
size: few; D: TRBD1; J: TRBJ1-6; V: TRBV19; DNA: TGTGCCAGTAGTGTCCCCGGGACAGAATCTTCACCCCTCCACTTT; CDR3: CASSVPGTESSPLHF
size: .; D: .; J: TRBJ2-5; V: TRBV3-1/TRBV3-2; DNA: TGTGCCAGCAGCCAGGTGGAGGGCCGTAGAGAGACCCAGTACTTC; CDR3: CASSQVEGRRETQYF
size: .; D: TRBD1; J: TRBJ2-5; V: TRBV27; DNA: TGTGCCAGCAGCTACGGGACAGGGGTGGGGACCCAGTACTTC; CDR3: CASSYGTGVGTQYF
size: .; D: TRBD1; J: TRBJ2-7; V: TRBV7-2; DNA: TGTGCCAGCAGCCGGACCGGGACAGGGGGCCATGGATCCACCTACGAGCAGTACTTC; CDR3: CASSRTGTGGHGSTYEQYF
size: .; D: TRBD1; J: TRBJ1-1; V: TRBV7-2; DNA: TGTGCCAGCAGCTTATTAGGGACAGCGAACACTGAAGCTTTCTTT; CDR3: CASSLLGTANTEAFF
size: .; D: .; J: TRBJ2-1; V: TRBV7-9; DNA: TGTGCCAGCAGCCCCATTGCGGAAGGCTCCTACAATGAGCAGTTCTTC; CDR3: CASSPIAEGSYNEQFF
size: .; D: TRBD1; J: TRBJ1-2; V: TRBV2; DNA: TGTGCCAGCGGACGGACAGGGGGCTATGGCTACACCTTC; CDR3: CASGRTGGYGYTF
size: .; D: .; J: TRBJ1-5; V: TRBV6-5; DNA: TGTGCCAGCAGTTCAGGGCAGATGAATCAGCCCCAGCATTTT; CDR3: CASSSGQMNQPQHF
size: .; D: TRBD2; J: TRBJ2-1; V: TRBV7-6; DNA: TGTGCCAGCAGCTTAGTTAGCGGGAGGGTAGGGGGTTACAATGAGCAGTTCTTC; CDR3: CASSLVSGRVGGYNEQFF
size: .; D: .; J: TRBJ2-3; V: TRBV20-1; DNA: TGCAGTGCTAAGGAGGAAGATACGCAGTATTTT; CDR3: CSAKEEDTQYF
size: .; D: TRBD1; J: TRBJ1-1; V: TRBV6-1; DNA: TGTGCCAGCAGTGAACGACAGGGTAGGATGCCTGAAGCTTTCTTT; CDR3: CASSERQGRMPEAFF
size: .; D: TRBD1; J: TRBJ2-7; V: TRBV29-1; DNA: TGCAGCGCTATGGGACAGCACTACGAGCAGTACTTC; CDR3: CSAMGQHYEQYF
size: .; D: TRBD2; J: TRBJ2-3; V: TRBV5-1; DNA: TGCGCCAGCAGCTCACCTAGAAGGACTAGCGGGACAAACACAGATACGCAGTATTTT; CDR3: CASSSPRRTSGTNTDTQYF
size: .; D: .; J: TRBJ2-7; V: TRBV29-1; DNA: TGCAGCGTTGCCCTGGACTCCCACGAGCAGTACTTC; CDR3: CSVALDSHEQYF
size: .; D: .; J: TRBJ1-2; V: TRBV6-1; DNA: TGTGCCAGCAGTGAAGCGCCAGGGATGGGGTATGGCTACACCTTC; CDR3: CASSEAPGMGYGYTF
size: .; D: .; J: TRBJ1-1; V: TRBV7-3; DNA: TGTGCCAGCAGCTTAATGACAGACACTGAAGCTTTCTTT; CDR3: CASSLMTDTEAFF
size: few; D: TRBD2; J: TRBJ2-1; V: TRBV5-1; DNA: TGCGCCAGCAGCTCCTGGACTAGCGGGAGTACCCCAGGGGGTGAGCAGTTCTTC; CDR3: CASSSWTSGSTPGGEQFF
size: .; D: .; J: TRBJ1-1; V: TRBV6-1; DNA: TGTGCCAGCAGTGAATATGGCAGGGTCAACACTGAAGCTTTCTTT; CDR3: CASSEYGRVNTEAFF
size: .; D: .; J: TRBJ2-3; V: TRBV7-6; DNA: TGTGCCAGCAGCTCAGGACTACCTAGGAGCACAGATACGCAGTATTTT; CDR3: CASSSGLPRSTDTQYF
size: few; D: TRBD2; J: TRBJ2-1; V: TRBV11-3; DNA: TGTGCCAGCAGCTTAGCTAGCGGGAATGAGCAGTTCTTC; CDR3: CASSLASGNEQFF
size: .; D: .; J: TRBJ2-6; V: TRBV18; DNA: TGTGCCAGCTCAGTAAGGGGTTCTCAGGCCAACGTCCTGACTTTC; CDR3: CASSVRGSQANVLTF
size: .; D: TRBD2; J: TRBJ2-1; V: TRBV3-1/TRBV3-2; DNA: TGTGCCAGCACCCAGACTAGCTCCGGCGAGCAGTTCTTC; CDR3: CASTQTSSGEQFF
size: .; D: .; J: TRBJ2-5; V: TRBV6-5; DNA: TGTGCCAGCAGACCCCCGCGGGGCCAAGAGACCCAGTACTTC; CDR3: CASRPPRGQETQYF
size: .; D: .; J: TRBJ1-1; V: TRBV7-2; DNA: TGTGCCAGCAGCTTAGCCACAGCATGGGACTTTGGCACTGAAGCTTTCTTT; CDR3: CASSLATAWDFGTEAFF
size: .; D: .; J: TRBJ1-1; V: TRBV19; DNA: TGTGCCAGTAGTATCCGGAGCACTGAAGCTTTCTTT; CDR3: CASSIRSTEAFF
size: .; D: TRBD1; J: TRBJ1-2; V: TRBV7-9; DNA: TGTGCCAGCAGCCACCGAATTTTGAAGGACAGGGTTGGGTACACCTTC; CDR3: CASSHRILKDRVGYTF